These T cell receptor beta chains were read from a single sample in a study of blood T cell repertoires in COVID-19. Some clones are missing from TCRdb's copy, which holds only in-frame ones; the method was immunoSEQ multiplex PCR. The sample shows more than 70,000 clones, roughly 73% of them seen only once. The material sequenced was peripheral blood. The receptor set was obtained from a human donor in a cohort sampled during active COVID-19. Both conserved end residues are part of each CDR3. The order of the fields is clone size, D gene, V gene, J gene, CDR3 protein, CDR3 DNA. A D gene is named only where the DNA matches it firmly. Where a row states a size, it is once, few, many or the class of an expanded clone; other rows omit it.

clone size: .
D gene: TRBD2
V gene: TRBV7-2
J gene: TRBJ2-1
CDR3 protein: CASSRTSGAYNEQFF
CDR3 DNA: TGTGCCAGCAGCCGGACTAGCGGGGCCTACAATGAGCAGTTCTTC

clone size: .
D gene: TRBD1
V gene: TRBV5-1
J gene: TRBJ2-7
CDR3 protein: CASSLEVPGQGAFREQYF
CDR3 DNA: TGCGCCAGCAGCTTGGAGGTACCCGGACAGGGGGCGTTTCGGGAGCAGTACTTC

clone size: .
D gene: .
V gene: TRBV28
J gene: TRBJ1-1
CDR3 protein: CASSTPAQQIAFF
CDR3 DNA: TGTGCCAGCAGTACTCCGGCACAACAGATAGCTTTCTTT

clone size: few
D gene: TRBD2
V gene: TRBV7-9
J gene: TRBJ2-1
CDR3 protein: CASSLLAGTHNEQFF
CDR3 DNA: TGTGCCAGCAGCTTACTAGCGGGGACCCACAATGAGCAGTTCTTC

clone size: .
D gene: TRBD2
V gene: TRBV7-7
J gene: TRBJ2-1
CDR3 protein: CASSLIIAGVNEQFF
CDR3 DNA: TGTGCCAGCAGCTTGATAATAGCGGGGGTGAATGAGCAGTTCTTC

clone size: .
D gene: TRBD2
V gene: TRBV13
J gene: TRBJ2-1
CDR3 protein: CASSSGLAYDEQFF
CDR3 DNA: TGTGCCAGCAGCTCGGGACTAGCGTATGATGAGCAGTTCTTC

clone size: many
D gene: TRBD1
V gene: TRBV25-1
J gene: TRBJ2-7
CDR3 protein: CASSDQTGTGTYEQYF
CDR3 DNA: TGTGCCAGCAGTGATCAAACCGGGACAGGGACCTACGAGCAGTACTTC

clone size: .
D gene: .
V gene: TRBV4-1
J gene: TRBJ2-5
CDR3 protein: CASSPGSGVEETQYF
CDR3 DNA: TGCGCCAGCAGCCCAGGGTCGGGGGTAGAAGAGACCCAGTACTTC

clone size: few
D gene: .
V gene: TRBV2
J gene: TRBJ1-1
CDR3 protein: CASNGGVGTEAFF
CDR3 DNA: TGTGCCAGCAACGGAGGGGTAGGCACTGAAGCTTTCTTT

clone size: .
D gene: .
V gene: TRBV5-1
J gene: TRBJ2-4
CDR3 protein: CASSFYRSNIQYF
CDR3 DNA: TGCGCCAGCAGCTTTTATCGGTCAAACATTCAGTACTTC

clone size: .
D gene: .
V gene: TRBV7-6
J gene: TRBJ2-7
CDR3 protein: CASSLGSAGASYEQYF
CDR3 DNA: TGTGCCAGCAGCTTAGGGAGCGCGGGGGCCTCCTACGAGCAGTACTTC

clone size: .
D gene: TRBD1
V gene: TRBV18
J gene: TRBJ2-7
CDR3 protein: CASSPLGQAYEQYF
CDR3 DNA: TGTGCCAGCTCACCGTTAGGACAGGCCTACGAGCAGTACTTC

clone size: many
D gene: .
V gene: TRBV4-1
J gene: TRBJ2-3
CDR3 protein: CASSPSFLTSSADTQYF
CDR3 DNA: TGCGCCAGCAGCCCAAGCTTCTTGACTAGTTCTGCAGATACGCAGTATTTT

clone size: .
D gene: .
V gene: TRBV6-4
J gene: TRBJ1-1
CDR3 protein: CASSEEQGNTEAFF
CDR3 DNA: TGTGCCAGCAGTGAGGAACAGGGTAACACTGAAGCTTTCTTT

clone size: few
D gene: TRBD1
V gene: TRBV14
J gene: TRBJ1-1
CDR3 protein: CASSHIGQGRTEAFF
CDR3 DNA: TGTGCCAGCAGCCACATCGGACAGGGGAGGACTGAAGCTTTCTTT

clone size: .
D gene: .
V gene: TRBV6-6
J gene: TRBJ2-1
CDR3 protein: CASSPHESLYNEQFF
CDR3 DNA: TGTGCCAGCAGTCCCCATGAATCTCTATACAATGAGCAGTTCTTC

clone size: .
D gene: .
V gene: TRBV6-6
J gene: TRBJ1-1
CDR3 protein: CASSYQKTGGTEAFF
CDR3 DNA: TGTGCCAGCAGTTACCAAAAAACCGGGGGGACTGAAGCTTTCTTT

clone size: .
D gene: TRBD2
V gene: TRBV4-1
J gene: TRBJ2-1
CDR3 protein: CASSQEGRLAGSKREQFF
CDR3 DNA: TGCGCCAGCAGCCAAGAAGGGAGGCTAGCGGGGAGTAAACGGGAGCAGTTCTTC

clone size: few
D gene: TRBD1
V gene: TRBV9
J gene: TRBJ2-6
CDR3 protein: CASSLTTGGASGANVLTF
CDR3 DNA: TGTGCCAGCAGCCTAACGACAGGGGGCGCTTCTGGGGCCAACGTCCTGACTTTC